The 32 T cell receptor beta chains given below trace back to one sample, sequenced in a study of blood T cell repertoires in COVID-19. TCRdb's table, derived via immunoSEQ multiplex PCR, lists solely in-frame clones and lacks some. The table lists tens of thousands of clones, approximately 90% of them singletons. The material sequenced was peripheral blood. Receptors originate from a human donor with active COVID-19. The donor label of this sample is uncertain.

The chain employs TRBV4-1 and TRBJ1-5; possibly TRBD1 for D (6 bases). Between the trimmed V and J ends, which lost 0 bases and 4 bases, there was a span of 10 bases. Germline lookup yields CDR1 MGHRA and CDR2 YSYEKL. This CDR3 has 15 residues. The CDR3: CASSQERGGNQPQHF. DNA for the CDR3: TGCGCCAGCAGCCAAGAAAGGGGGGGGAATCAGCCCCAGCATTTT.

The chain is built from TRBV6-5 and TRBJ2-7; 12 nucleotides match TRBD1. Unmatched junction bases numbered 2, after V lost 6 bases and J lost 2 bases. The germline CDR1 and CDR2 sequences are MNHEY and SVGAGI. There are 14 residues in the CDR3. CDR3 loop: CASRRDRGPYEQYF. As DNA, the CDR3 is TGTGCCAGCAGGCGGGACAGGGGGCCCTACGAGCAGTACTTC.

This chain joins TRBV10-1 and TRBJ2-7, with 8 bases that match TRBD1. V was clipped by 3 bases and J by 4 bases; unmatched bases: 8. Germline loops: CDR1 WNHNN, CDR2 SYGVQD (reference sequence). This CDR3 has 15 amino acids. CDR3 bases: TGCGCCAGCAGTGACAAAGACAGGGGATTATACGAGCAGTACTTC. This encodes CASSDKDRGLYEQYF.

V and J are TRBV6-1 and TRBJ2-5; 13 bases agree with TRBD2. This CDR3 is built from 18 residues. CDR1 and CDR2 from the germline V gene are MNHNS and SASEGT. J lost 7 bases, V lost 3 bases, and 14 bases had no gene match. The DNA of the CDR3 is TGTGCCAGCAGTGACCCAACCGGACTAGCGGGAGAGGTAGTGACCCAGTACTTC. Protein product: CASSDPTGLAGEVVTQYF.

J is TRBJ2-7 and V is TRBV18; D ambiguous. CDR1 and CDR2 from the germline V gene are KGHSH and LQKENI. The CDR3 has 19 amino acids. Trimming stripped 4 bases from V and 3 bases from J, with 28 bases between. The CDR3: CASSRNKTELNSGYYEQYF. The CDR3 nucleotides are TGTGCCAGCTCACGAAACAAAACCGAACTCAACTCCGGGTACTACGAGCAGTACTTC.

This chain connects TRBV27 to TRBJ2-2; TRBD2 matches 10 bases. The CDR3 loop spans 17 amino acids. CDR1 is MNHEY and CDR2 is SMNVEV in the germline V gene (reference sequence). The junction had 9 bases not matched to a gene; V was cut back by 8 bases and J by 0 bases. Here the CDR3 DNA reads TGTGCCAGCGGATATGGACTAGCGGCTACGAACACCGGGGAGCTGTTTTTT. It codes for CASGYGLAATNTGELFF.

V usage is TRBV9 and J usage is TRBJ2-5; 9 bases align to TRBD2. CDR1 SGDLS and CDR2 YYNGEE come from the germline V gene. The CDR3 runs to 15 residues. Unmatched junction bases numbered 14, after V lost 7 bases and J lost 7 bases. The CDR3 region has the DNA TGTGCCAGCTCCTGGGGTAGCGGGGGAGGGGGGACCCAGTACTTC. Residues: CASSWGSGGGGTQYF.

The chain couples TRBV9 to TRBJ2-1; weak D call: TRBD2 (6 bases). Germline values: CDR1 SGDLS, CDR2 YYNGEE. The CDR3 has 15 residues. The V gene lost 4 bases and the J gene lost 5 bases, with 16 bases spanning the gap. Written as DNA, the CDR3 is TGTGCCAGCAGCCTCAGCTTATCGGGAGACAATGAGCAGTTCTTC. Amino acids: CASSLSLSGDNEQFF.

J is TRBJ1-4 and V is TRBV29-1; tentatively, D is TRBD1 (6 bases). The germline V and J ends were trimmed by 7 bases and 8 bases, with 17 bases remaining between them. CDR1 and CDR2 (germline): SQVTM, ANQGSEA. There are 13 residues in the CDR3. For the CDR3, the DNA is TGCAGCGCTACACCGGGACAAGGAGAAAAACTGTTTTTT. Residues: CSATPGQGEKLFF. The complete variable domain, with remaining parts taken from reference TRBV29-1 and TRBJ1-4, reads SAVISQKPSRDICQRGTSLTIQCQVDSQVTMMFWYRQQPGQSLTLIATANQGSEATYESGFVIDKFPISRPNLTFSTLTVSNMSPEDSSIYLCSATPGQGEKLFFGSGTQLSVL.

The chain uses TRBV27 and TRBJ2-1; 7 bases map to TRBD2. The CDR3 has 14 amino acids. V was clipped by 1 base and J by 7 bases; unmatched bases: 4. Germline V gene data show CDR1 as MNHEY and CDR2 as SMNVEV (reference sequence). The CDR3 DNA sequence: TGTGCCAGCAGTTTATGGGGTAGCGGGAATGAGCAGTTCTTC. Protein sequence: CASSLWGSGNEQFF.

This chain uses TRBV28 with TRBJ2-4, with a tentative D call TRBD2 (7 bases). The length of the CDR3 is 19 residues. Germline assignment: CDR1 MDHEN and CDR2 SYDVKM. V lost 4 bases and J 2 bases, leaving 24 bases between the germline ends. The CDR3 nucleotides read TGTGCCAGCAGTTGGTGGGGGGCCCCGGGGGGCGCATCCAAAAACATTCAGTACTTC. This encodes CASSWWGAPGGASKNIQYF.

The CDR3 spells CASTLRGGNQPQHF. CDR3 nucleotide sequence: TGTGCCAGCACCCTAAGGGGGGGGAATCAGCCCCAGCATTTT. The chain is built from TRBV6-5 and TRBJ1-5, with a tentative D call TRBD1 (6 bases). CDR1 is MNHEY, CDR2 SVGAGI, per germline. CDR3 size: 14 residues. Trimming shortened V by 7 bases and J by 4 bases, and 14 bases separated the two germline ends.

The chain joins TRBV20-1 to TRBJ2-7; D unresolved. CDR1 and CDR2 from the germline V gene are DFQATT and SNEGSKA (reference sequence). CDR3 size: 11 residues. V lost 3 bases, J lost 7 bases, and 10 bases lay in between. The CDR3 reads CSASPPVEQYF. In DNA, the CDR3 is TGCAGTGCTAGTCCCCCTGTGGAGCAGTACTTC.

The genes are TRBV25-1 and TRBJ1-2; D remains unclear. This CDR3 has 14 residues. Trimming pared 1 base from V and 8 bases from J, leaving 14 bases between. In germline, CDR1 is MGHDK, CDR2 SYGVNS. The CDR3 is CASSESGHLGGYTF. Here the CDR3 DNA reads TGTGCCAGCAGTGAATCCGGCCATCTAGGAGGCTACACCTTC.

The chain has TRBV21-1 and TRBJ1-5. TRBV21-1 is termed a pseudogene. The CDR3 is made up of 15 amino acids. CDR3 DNA: TGTGCCAGCAGCAAAGGCGGGGGGCTTGCTCAGCCCCAGCATTTT. This sequence encodes CASSKGGGLAQPQHF.

The rearrangement uses TRBV7-9 and TRBJ2-7; 7 nucleotides match TRBD1. The V gene's germline CDR1 is SEHNR and CDR2 FQNEAQ (reference sequence). Trimming removed 3 bases from V and 7 bases from J; junction bases left unmatched: 6. The CDR3 has 13 amino acids. The CDR3 DNA reads as TGTGCCAGCAGCTTGACAGGGATTAGAGAGCAGTACTTC. This codes for CASSLTGIREQYF.

The chain is built from TRBV28 and TRBJ2-5; D may be TRBD2 (5 bases). V lost 11 bases and J lost 7, with 23 bases in between. Germline-derived CDR1 and CDR2 are MDHEN and SYDVKM. This CDR3 region has 14 residues. The CDR3 loop reads CAVQFSEGLRTQYF. The CDR3 bases are TGTGCCGTACAGTTTTCAGAGGGCCTTAGGACCCAGTACTTC. Using reference TRBV28 and TRBJ2-5 for the parts outside the CDR3, the full variable domain is DVKVTQSSRYLVKRTGEKVFLECVQDMDHENMFWYRQDPGLGLRLIYFSYDVKMKEKGDIPEGYSVSREKKERFSLILESASTNQTSMYLCAVQFSEGLRTQYFGPGTRLLVL.

This clone was observed a single time. V is TRBV6-1 and J is TRBJ2-7, with 7 bases matching TRBD2. Trimming took 3 bases from V and 3 from J; bases not matched to a gene: 14. Looked up from germline, CDR1 is MNHNS and CDR2 is SASEGT. This CDR3 is 17 amino acids long. The CDR3 reads CASSENLSGRSLYEQYF. DNA for the CDR3: TGTGCCAGCAGTGAGAACCTTAGCGGGCGTTCCCTCTACGAGCAGTACTTC.

This rearrangement joins TRBV5-6 to TRBJ2-5; possibly TRBD2 for D (5 bases). CDR3 length: 15 residues. Deletions cut 6 bases from V and 5 bases from J, with 20 bases between. Per the germline V gene, CDR1 is SGHDT and CDR2 is YYEEEE. CDR3 amino acids: CASKSRTEDRETQYF. The CDR3 DNA sequence: TGTGCCAGCAAATCTCGGACGGAGGACCGGGAGACCCAGTACTTC.

This sequence joins TRBV4-1 and TRBJ1-5; D is undetermined. V was clipped by 0 bases and J by 1 base, with 10 bases between them. The CDR3 loop spans 16 amino acids. Germline CDR1 and CDR2: MGHRA and YSYEKL. Written as DNA, the CDR3 is TGCGCCAGCAGCCAAGATCAATCGACAAGCAATCAGCCCCAGCATTTT. Protein product: CASSQDQSTSNQPQHF.

The chain links TRBV7-8 to TRBJ1-1; possibly TRBD1 for D (5 bases). The CDR3 totals 13 residues. Germline CDR1 SGHVS, CDR2 FQNEAQ. Trimming removed 4 bases from V and 11 bases from J, with 17 bases in between. The CDR3 region is CASSSGRRAGAFF. CDR3 bases: TGTGCCAGCAGCTCGGGACGGAGGGCTGGGGCTTTCTTT.

The gene calls are TRBV7-8 and TRBJ2-4; 9 nucleotides match TRBD1. CDR1 and CDR2 from the germline V gene are SGHVS and FQNEAQ. The CDR3 sequence is 14 residues long. With 8 bases clipped from V and 7 bases from J, the junction kept 9 bases outside the gene matches. The CDR3 sequence: CASSGNDRGNIQYF. CDR3 in DNA: TGTGCCAGCTCCGGTAATGACAGGGGGAACATTCAGTACTTC.

J is TRBJ2-7 and V is TRBV5-1; D unresolved. Between the trimmed V and J ends, which lost 0 bases and 1 base, there was a span of 8 bases. The CDR3 covers 14 residues. CDR1 and CDR2 from the germline V gene are SGHRS and YFSETQ. CDR3 sequence reads: CASSLDPVSYEQYF. For the CDR3, the DNA is TGCGCCAGCAGCTTGGATCCAGTATCCTACGAGCAGTACTTC.

The CDR3 nucleotides are TGTGCCAGCAGCTCCCGAGAAGTTTGGAGTCGGGACAGAAATGAGCAGTTCTTC. Its translation: CASSSREVWSRDRNEQFF. This chain links TRBV14 with TRBJ2-1; 7 nucleotides match TRBD1. CDR1 is SGHDN, CDR2 FVKESK, per germline. The CDR3 totals 18 residues. V gave up 5 bases and J gave up 7 bases; unmatched junction bases: 20.

The chain joins TRBV5-1 to TRBJ1-6; D is perhaps TRBD1 (6 bases). Germline values: CDR1 SGHRS, CDR2 YFSETQ. This CDR3 comprises 14 residues. Trimming shortened V by 4 bases and J by 7 bases, and 12 bases separated the two germline ends. Written as DNA, the CDR3 is TGCGCCAGCAGCCAAGGACAGTCGAATTCACCCCTCCACTTT. This sequence encodes CASSQGQSNSPLHF.

The count of this clone is one. The identical CDR3 is also encoded by other nucleotide sequences in the sample. This chain links TRBV19 with TRBJ2-5; D might be TRBD2 (5 bases). The V gene lost 6 bases and the J gene lost 1 base, with 9 bases spanning the gap. Germline CDR1 LNHDA, CDR2 SQIVND (reference sequence). The CDR3 totals 13 residues. Here the CDR3 reads CASSPSGQETQYF. Here the CDR3 DNA reads TGTGCCAGTAGCCCCAGCGGCCAAGAGACCCAGTACTTC.

The chain uses TRBV27 and TRBJ1-2; 9 bases line up with TRBD1. The germline V gene encodes CDR1 MNHEY and CDR2 SMNVEV (reference sequence). V shed 5 bases, J shed 7 bases, and the junction held 5 bases outside the gene matches. The CDR3 totals 13 residues. The CDR3 loop is CASSMRTGVGYTF. CDR3 DNA sequence: TGTGCCAGCAGTATGCGGACAGGGGTTGGCTACACCTTC.

This chain joins TRBV7-3 and TRBJ2-7; TRBD2 aligns across 10 bases. Germline CDR1 SGHTA, CDR2 FQGTGA. With V trimmed by 5 bases and J by 3 bases, 7 bases remained unmatched. The length of the CDR3 is 15 residues. The CDR3, as DNA: TGTGCCAGCAGCGTTTCTAGCGGGAGTGTCTACGAGCAGTACTTC. Translation: CASSVSSGSVYEQYF.

This sequence joins TRBV9 and TRBJ2-1, with 9 bases lining up with TRBD2. Germline V gene sequence: CDR1 SGDLS, CDR2 YYNGEE. The CDR3 loop spans 15 amino acids. V gave up 0 bases and J gave up 8 bases; unmatched junction bases: 6. The CDR3 region is CASSVGGTSRHEQFF. In DNA, the CDR3 is TGTGCCAGCAGCGTAGGTGGGACTAGCCGGCATGAGCAGTTCTTC.

The chain couples TRBV7-9 to TRBJ1-4, with 9 bases lining up with TRBD1. From germline, CDR1 is SEHNR and CDR2 FQNEAQ (reference sequence). This CDR3 spans 14 amino acids. Germline trimming cut 4 bases from V and 6 bases from J; bases unmatched to any gene: 3. The CDR3 bases are TGTGCCAGCAGCTCCTGGGACAGGGATGAAAAACTGTTTTTT. This translates into CASSSWDRDEKLFF.

The genes are TRBV7-9 and TRBJ2-7, with D possibly being TRBD1 (6 bases). Germline V gene sequence: CDR1 SEHNR, CDR2 FQNEAQ (reference sequence). CDR3 size: 13 residues. With 3 bases removed from V and 5 bases from J, the gap between germline ends came to 11 bases. The CDR3 DNA is TGTGCCAGCAGCTTTTTATCAGGGGACGAGCAGTACTTC. The encoded protein is CASSFLSGDEQYF.

The rearrangement links TRBV24-1 to TRBJ2-3; 7 bases are a match to TRBD2. The CDR3 is 15 amino acids. Germline-derived CDR1 and CDR2 are KGHDR and SFDVKD. After removal of 4 bases from V and 4 bases from J, the junction contained 7 bases not matched to a gene. In DNA, the CDR3 is TGTGCCACCAGTGAATCTGGGAGGGTCCCAGATACGCAGTATTTT. It encodes CATSESGRVPDTQYF.